The 2 T cell receptor beta chains below all came from one sample that was sequenced in a study of T cells after yellow fever vaccination. One entry per CDR3 protein, called by TCRdb with MiXCR from the 5' RACE reads. The sample shows roughly 320,000 distinct CDR3 sequences, over 8.5% of them seen only once. Sequencing used CD4+ T cells sorted from PBMCs, obtained 45 days after the yellow fever booster vaccination. Source of these receptors: a young man who received the YFV17D yellow fever vaccine.

This clonotype has a single count. The gene calls are TRBV12-3 or TRBV12-4 and TRBJ1-1; the D is unclear. The CDR3 runs 14 residues. V lost 6 bases, J lost 0 bases, and 11 bases lay in between. The CDR3 spells CASRPGPLNTEAFF. CDR3 nucleotide sequence: TGTGCCAGCAGACCGGGCCCCCTGAACACTGAAGCTTTCTTT.

This clonotype was picked up a small number of times. The V call is TRBV9, the J call TRBJ2-3; D unclear. The V gene lost 0 bases and the J gene lost 2 bases, with 7 bases spanning the gap. The CDR3 contains 14 residues. Germline loops: CDR1 SGDLS, CDR2 YYNGEE. The CDR3 DNA follows: TGTGCCAGCAGCGTAGCACCAACCACAGATACGCAGTATTTT. Residues: CASSVAPTTDTQYF.